The text below deals with one T cell receptor (beta chain). Method: immunoSEQ multiplex PCR; TCRdb's copy keeps in-frame clones and lacks some. The sample yields approximately 150,000 clones, approximately 90% seen once. This record comes from a study of T cell responses to AZD1222 COVID-19 vaccine. V was cut by 3 bases and J by 9 bases, with 9 bases left in between. CDR1 MGHRA and CDR2 YSYEKL come from the germline V gene. The CDR3 is 12 amino acids. This clonotype was sampled from an adult in good health. The chain has TRBV4-1 and TRBJ2-1; D is undetermined. The sample here was peripheral blood, taken on day 0 of AZD1222 vaccination. CDR3 coding DNA: TGCGCCAGCAGCCACACCGCCAGTGAGCAGTTCTTC. Translated: CASSHTASEQFF.